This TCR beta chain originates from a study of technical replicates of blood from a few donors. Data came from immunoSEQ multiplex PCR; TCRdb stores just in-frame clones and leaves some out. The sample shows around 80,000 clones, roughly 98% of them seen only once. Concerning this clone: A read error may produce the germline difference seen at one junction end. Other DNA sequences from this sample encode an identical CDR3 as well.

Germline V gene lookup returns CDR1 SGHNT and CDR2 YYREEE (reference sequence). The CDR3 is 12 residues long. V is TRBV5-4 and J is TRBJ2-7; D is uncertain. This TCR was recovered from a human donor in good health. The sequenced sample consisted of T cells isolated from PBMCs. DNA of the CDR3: TGTGCCAGCAGTTTGGACCGGGTGGAGCAGTACTTC. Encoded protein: CASSLDRVEQYF.